This TCR beta chain emerged from a study of CD8+CD57+ T cells in acquired aplastic anemia. Using genomic DNA as the template, TCR beta VDJ and CDR3 profiling was carried out. Each CDR3 protein gets one entry after TCRdb re-called the reads with MiXCR. This table has about 160,000 distinct CDR3 sequences, roughly 48% appearing once. Patients chosen for sequencing had CD8+CD57+ cells that had expanded, as shown by flow cytometry. Germline CDR1 is SNHLY and CDR2 is FYNNEI. Trimming left V 6 bases short and J 5 bases short, with 11 bases between. This CDR3 spans 13 amino acids. The sequence came from a human donor with aplastic anemia. The rearrangement links TRBV2 to TRBJ1-5, with a possible D match to TRBD1 (6 bases). Sequencing used sorted CD4+, CD8+, or CD8+CD57+ T cells (not recorded which) from PBMCs. The CDR3 reads CASRETGDQPQHF. In nucleotides, the CDR3 is TGTGCCAGCAGGGAGACAGGAGATCAGCCCCAGCATTTT. Filled out from reference TRBV2 and TRBJ1-5, the complete variable domain reads EPEVTQTPSHQVTQMGQEVILRCVPISNHLYFYWYRQILGQKVEFLVSFYNNEISEKSEIFDDQFSVERPDGSNFTLKIRSTKLEDSAMYFCASRETGDQPQHFGDGTRLSIL.